This T cell receptor beta chain was retrieved from a study of T-cell reconstitution after alpha-beta-depleted transplantation in children. During its preparation, the TCRbeta library received unique molecular identifiers. From the PCR reads, TCRdb called clonotypes with MiXCR, one entry per CDR3 protein. The sample consists of 300,000 or so distinct CDR3 sequences, approximately 9.8% of them appearing once. The germline V and J ends were trimmed by 0 bases and 2 bases, with 17 bases remaining between them. Germline V gene lookup returns CDR1 SGHDN and CDR2 FVKESK. The CDR3 has 17 residues. This clonotype was obtained from a human donor who donated a stem cell graft to a child with SCID. The sequences come from PBMCs from the stem cell graft donor, collected from the stem cell graft. The chain has TRBV14 and TRBJ2-7; maybe TRBD1 (5 bases). The CDR3 protein is CASSQDIGPGSPYEQYF. The CDR3 DNA is TGTGCCAGCAGCCAAGATATCGGGCCAGGGTCCCCCTACGAGCAGTACTTC.